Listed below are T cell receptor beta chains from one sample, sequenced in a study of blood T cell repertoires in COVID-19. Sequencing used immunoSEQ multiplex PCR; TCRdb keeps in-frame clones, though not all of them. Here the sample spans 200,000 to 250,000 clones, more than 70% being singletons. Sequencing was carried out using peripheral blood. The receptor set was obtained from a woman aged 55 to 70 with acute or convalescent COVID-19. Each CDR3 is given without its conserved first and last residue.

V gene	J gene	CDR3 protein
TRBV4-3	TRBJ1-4	ASSPSGGLANEKLF
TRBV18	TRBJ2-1	ASADSYNEQF
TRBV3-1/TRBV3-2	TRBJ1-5	ASSQHGTGKQPQH
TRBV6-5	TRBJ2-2	ASRRTSGNTGELF
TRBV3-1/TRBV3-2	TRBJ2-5	ASSQRLNQETQY
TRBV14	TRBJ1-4	ASSLLAGATNEKLF
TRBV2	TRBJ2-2	ASSWSGTSRTGELF
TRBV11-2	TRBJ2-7	ASSLELVSYEQY
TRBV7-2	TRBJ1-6	ASSPDRGNSPLH
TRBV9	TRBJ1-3	ASSTQAGQGGGNTIY
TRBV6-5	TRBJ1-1	ASSIGTRGTEAF
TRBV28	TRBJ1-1	ASSLGGRTEAF
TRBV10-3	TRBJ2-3	AINNPGLADSTDTQY
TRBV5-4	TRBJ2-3	ASRRQGSTDTQY
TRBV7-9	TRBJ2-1	ASSLTSGYNNEQF
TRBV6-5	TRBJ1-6	ASSRQGNNSPLH
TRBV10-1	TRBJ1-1	ASRGQSNTEAF
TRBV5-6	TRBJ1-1	ASSSGQGGTEAF
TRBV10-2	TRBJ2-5	ASSESRRGGGSETQY
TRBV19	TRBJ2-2	ASSIDHVPTAGELF
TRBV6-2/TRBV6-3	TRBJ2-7	ASSYTNLRVGEQY
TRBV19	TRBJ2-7	ASSSGHYEQY
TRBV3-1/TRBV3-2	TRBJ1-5	ASSQDPVQPQH
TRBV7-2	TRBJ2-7	ASSLAQGRTVEQY
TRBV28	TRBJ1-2	ASARPGTGDYGYT
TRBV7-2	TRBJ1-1	ASRRDTNTEAF
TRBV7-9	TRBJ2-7	ASSLSIGTSGSNYEQY
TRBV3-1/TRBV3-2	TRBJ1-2	ASSRERPGQDYGYT
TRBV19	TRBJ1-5	ASRDRGSQPQH
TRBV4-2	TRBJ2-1	ASSQAPAGGDNEQF